A single T cell receptor (beta chain) is shown here with its context. There are a few counts of this clonotype. Its binding antigen is unknown. Qualities for individual bases were not recorded, and no much larger clone is one base off. This record belongs to a study of tumor-infiltrating lymphocytes in oesophageal squamous cell carcinoma (dated by TCRdb to 2015 to 2016). Libraries were constructed by PCR. Sequenced using an Illumina HiSeq 2000. In-frame beta chains were kept once TCRdb had trimmed the public reads at Q25 with fastp and called clones with MiXCR. Each entry is one CDR3 protein sequence, shown with its most common DNA and genes. For this sample there are nearly 20,000 distinct CDR3 sequences; more than 35% appear just once. The ten most abundant clones make up less than 45% of the sample. The specimen was esophageal tumor tissue. This sequence originates from a male donor with esophageal squamous cell carcinoma.

The nucleotide sequence is given as TGTGCCAGCAGCCTCGGACTAGCGGGAGATCAAGAGACCCAGTACTTC. This encodes CASSLGLAGDQETQYF. The chain is assembled from TRBV7-2 and TRBJ2-5, and TRBD2 aligns with 13 junction nucleotides. Taken from the germline V gene, the CDR1 and CDR2 loops are SGHTA and FQGNSA. The germline V and J ends show losses of 5 bases and 2 bases respectively, and no gene match explains 5 bases of the junction. Including cysteine and phenylalanine, the CDR3 has 16 amino acids. Only the CDR3 region is kept as DNA, spanning 48 bases read in frame from base 1. Joined to the reference TRBV7-2 and TRBJ2-5 proteins, this CDR3 gives the full variable domain: GAGVSQSPSNKVTEKGKDVELRCDPISGHTALYWYRQSLGQGLEFLIYFQGNSAPDKSGLPSDRFSAERTGGSVSTLTIQRTQQEDSAVYLCASSLGLAGDQETQYFGPGTRLLVL.